This entry describes one TCR beta chain. Its antigen is unknown. The sample is drawn from a study of early stage breast cancer tumors. Findings and caveats of the study: Compared with adjacent normal breast, tumors showed about 2.5-fold denser, more clonal T cells.

The CDR3 runs 16 residues. Germline values: CDR1 SGDLS, CDR2 YYNGEE. J was trimmed by 2 bases and V by 4 bases; bases with no gene match: 11. Repertoires were generated with immunoSEQ multiplex PCR, while TCRdb's copy carries only in-frame clones and drops some. Among fewer than 30,000 clones, about 60% were seen once, and the ten largest hold around 9%. The V gene is TRBV9, the J gene TRBJ2-7; 8 bases agree with TRBD1. The specimen was breast tumor tissue. This TCR came from a person between 50 and 60 years old with breast cancer. The DNA of the CDR3 is TGTGCCAGCAGCCCGCACCGGGACAGGAGTCCCTACGAGCAGTACTTC. It codes for CASSPHRDRSPYEQYF.